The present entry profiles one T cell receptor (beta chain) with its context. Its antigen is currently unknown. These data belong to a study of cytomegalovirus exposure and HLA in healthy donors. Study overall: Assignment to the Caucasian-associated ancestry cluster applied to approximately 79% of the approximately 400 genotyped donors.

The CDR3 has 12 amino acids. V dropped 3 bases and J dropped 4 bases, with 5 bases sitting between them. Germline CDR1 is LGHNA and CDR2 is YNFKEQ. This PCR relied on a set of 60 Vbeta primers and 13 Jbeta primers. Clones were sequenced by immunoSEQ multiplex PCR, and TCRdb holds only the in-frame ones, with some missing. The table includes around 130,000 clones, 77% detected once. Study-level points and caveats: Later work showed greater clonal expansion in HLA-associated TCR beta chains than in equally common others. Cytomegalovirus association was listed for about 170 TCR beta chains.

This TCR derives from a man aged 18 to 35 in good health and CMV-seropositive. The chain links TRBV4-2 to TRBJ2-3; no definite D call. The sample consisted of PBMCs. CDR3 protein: CASSQAPDTQYF. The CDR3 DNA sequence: TGTGCCAGCAGCCAGGCCCCAGATACGCAGTATTTT.